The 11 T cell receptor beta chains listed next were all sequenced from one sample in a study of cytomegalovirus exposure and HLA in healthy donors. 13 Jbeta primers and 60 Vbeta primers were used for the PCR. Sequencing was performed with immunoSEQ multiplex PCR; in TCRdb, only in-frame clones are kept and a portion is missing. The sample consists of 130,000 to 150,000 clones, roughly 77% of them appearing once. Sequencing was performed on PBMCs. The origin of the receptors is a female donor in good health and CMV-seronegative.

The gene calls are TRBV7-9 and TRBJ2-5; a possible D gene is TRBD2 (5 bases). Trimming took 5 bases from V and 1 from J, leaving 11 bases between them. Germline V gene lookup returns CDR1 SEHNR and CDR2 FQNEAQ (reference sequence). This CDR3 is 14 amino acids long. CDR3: CASSPRAFQETQYF. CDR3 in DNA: TGTGCCAGCAGCCCGCGGGCTTTCCAAGAGACCCAGTACTTC.

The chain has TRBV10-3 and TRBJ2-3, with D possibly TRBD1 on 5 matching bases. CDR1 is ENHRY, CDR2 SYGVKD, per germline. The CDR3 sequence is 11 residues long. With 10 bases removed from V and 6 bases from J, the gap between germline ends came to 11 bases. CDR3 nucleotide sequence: TGTGCCACCGGTGGGGCGGATACGCAGTATTTT. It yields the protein CATGGADTQYF.

CDR3 residues: CAISDVLGRGYTF. The CDR3 DNA reads TGTGCCATCAGTGATGTATTGGGGAGAGGCTACACCTTC. The genes are TRBV10-3 and TRBJ1-2, with no clear D. The CDR3 is 13 residues long. Germline assignment: CDR1 ENHRY and CDR2 SYGVKD. Trimming cost V 3 bases and J 8 bases, with 13 bases left between them.

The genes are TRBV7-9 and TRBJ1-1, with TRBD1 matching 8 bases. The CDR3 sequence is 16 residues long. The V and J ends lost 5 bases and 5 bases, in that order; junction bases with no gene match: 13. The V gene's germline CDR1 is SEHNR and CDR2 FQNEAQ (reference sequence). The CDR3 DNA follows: TGTGCCAGCAGCGGAAACAGGGGGGTTTTGGGGACTGAAGCTTTCTTT. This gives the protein CASSGNRGVLGTEAFF.

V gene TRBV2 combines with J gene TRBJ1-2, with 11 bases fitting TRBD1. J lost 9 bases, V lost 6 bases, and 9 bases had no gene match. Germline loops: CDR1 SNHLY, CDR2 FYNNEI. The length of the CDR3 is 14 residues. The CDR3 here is CASRGTGGRWSYTF. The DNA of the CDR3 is TGTGCCAGCAGAGGGACAGGGGGACGGTGGAGCTACACCTTC.

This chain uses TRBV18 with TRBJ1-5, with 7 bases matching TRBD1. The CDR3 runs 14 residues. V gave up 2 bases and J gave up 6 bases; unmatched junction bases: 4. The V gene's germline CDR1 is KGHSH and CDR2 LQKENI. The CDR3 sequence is CASSPRTGAQPQHF. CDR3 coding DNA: TGTGCCAGCTCACCAAGGACAGGAGCTCAGCCCCAGCATTTT.

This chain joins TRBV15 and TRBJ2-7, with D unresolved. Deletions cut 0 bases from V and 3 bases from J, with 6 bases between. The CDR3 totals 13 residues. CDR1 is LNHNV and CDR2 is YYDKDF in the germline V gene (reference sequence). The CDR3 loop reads CATSRDHSYEQYF. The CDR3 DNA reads TGTGCCACCAGCAGAGATCATAGCTACGAGCAGTACTTC.

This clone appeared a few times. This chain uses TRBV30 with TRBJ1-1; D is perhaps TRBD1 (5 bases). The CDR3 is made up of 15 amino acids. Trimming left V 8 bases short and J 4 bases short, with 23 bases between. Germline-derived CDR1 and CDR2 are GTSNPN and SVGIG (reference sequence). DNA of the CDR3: TGTGCCCGTGGAGGGGTCGGGGGTATGGCCACTGAAGCTTTCTTT. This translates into CARGGVGGMATEAFF.

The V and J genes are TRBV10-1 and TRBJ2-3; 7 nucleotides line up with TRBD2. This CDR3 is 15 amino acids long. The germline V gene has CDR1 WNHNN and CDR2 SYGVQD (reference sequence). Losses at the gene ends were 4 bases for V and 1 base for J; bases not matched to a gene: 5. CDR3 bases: TGCGCCAGCAGTGTGATAGCGGGCCGCACAGATACGCAGTATTTT. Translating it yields CASSVIAGRTDTQYF.

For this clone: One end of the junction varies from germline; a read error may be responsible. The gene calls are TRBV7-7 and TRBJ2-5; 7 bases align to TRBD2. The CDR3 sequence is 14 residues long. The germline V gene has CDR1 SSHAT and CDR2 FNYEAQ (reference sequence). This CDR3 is CASSLPWGGETQYF. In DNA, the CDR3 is TGTGCTAGCAGCTTACCCTGGGGGGGGGAGACCCAGTACTTC.

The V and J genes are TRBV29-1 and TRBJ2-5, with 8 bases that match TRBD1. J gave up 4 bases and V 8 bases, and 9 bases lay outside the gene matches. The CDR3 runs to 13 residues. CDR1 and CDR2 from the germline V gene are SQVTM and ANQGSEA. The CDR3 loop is CSKSQGAGETQYF. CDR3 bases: TGCAGCAAAAGTCAGGGGGCAGGAGAGACCCAGTACTTC. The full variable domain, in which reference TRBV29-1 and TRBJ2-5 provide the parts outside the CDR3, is SAVISQKPSRDICQRGTSLTIQCQVDSQVTMMFWYRQQPGQSLTLIATANQGSEATYESGFVIDKFPISRPNLTFSTLTVSNMSPEDSSIYLCSKSQGAGETQYFGPGTRLLVL.